Included here is one T cell receptor (beta chain) sequence, with context. This CDR3 contains 15 residues. Germline lookup yields CDR1 MNHNY and CDR2 SVGAGI (reference sequence). V trimming: 4 bases; J trimming: 0 bases; junction bases outside the gene matches: 3. The assay was immunoSEQ multiplex PCR, and TCRdb's table has in-frame clones only and misses some. The table lists fewer than 25,000 clones, roughly 84% of them singletons, with 37% in the top ten. This sample stems from a study of OX40 agonist ivuxolimab in advanced cancers. Study-level information: Patients with hepatocellular carcinoma, melanoma, renal cell or head and neck cancer made up the dose-escalation patients.

If patients had autoimmune disease history or systemic immunosuppression, they were excluded. The specimen comprised CD4+ or CD8+ T cells sorted from blood, sampled in a trial of the OX40 agonist ivuxolimab. The receptor's source is an adult with an advanced solid tumor such as melanoma, head and neck, liver or kidney cancer. The rearrangement links TRBV6-6 to TRBJ2-5, with TRBD2 matching over 9 bases. The CDR3 reads CASSLIAGDQETQYF. CDR3 nucleotide sequence: TGTGCCAGCAGTTTGATAGCGGGGGACCAAGAGACCCAGTACTTC.